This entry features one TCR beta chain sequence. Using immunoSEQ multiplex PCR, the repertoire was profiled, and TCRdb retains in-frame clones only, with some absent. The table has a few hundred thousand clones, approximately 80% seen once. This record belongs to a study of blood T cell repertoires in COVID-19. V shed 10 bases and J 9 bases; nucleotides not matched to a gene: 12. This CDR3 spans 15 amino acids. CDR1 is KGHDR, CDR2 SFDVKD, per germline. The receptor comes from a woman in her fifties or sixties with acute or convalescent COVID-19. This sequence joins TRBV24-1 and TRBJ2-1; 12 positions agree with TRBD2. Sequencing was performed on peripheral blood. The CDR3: CATQTGLAGISEQFF. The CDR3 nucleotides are TGTGCCACGCAAACAGGACTAGCGGGAATCAGTGAGCAGTTCTTC.